A single sample is the source of the 30 T cell receptor beta chains below, sequenced in a study of vaccination and CD4 T cells after COVID-19. Their target antigens are unknown. Sequence data for DNA of cultured CD4+ T cells were generated by the Oncomine TCR Beta short-read assay. CD4+ T cells were cultured, and genomic DNA was extracted from them. TCRdb re-derived calls from the PCR reads in MiXCR, one entry per CDR3 protein. The repertoire holds about 9,300 distinct CDR3 sequences, with under 40% as singletons. This sample's treatment: approximately nine-day PBMC culture with coronavirus spike peptide pools or control peptides (ViraFEST assay). CD4+ T-cell collection from the unexposed donor predated the COVID-19 pandemic (2011-2018). Sequenced: CD4+ T cells from blood, cultured in vitro. Receptors were obtained from a human donor in good health.

The CDR3 DNA sequence: TGTGCCAGCCCGGGGCGGGGGTTCGATGAGCAGTTCTTC. As protein: CASPGRGFDEQFF. The rearrangement links TRBV5-4 to TRBJ2-1, with TRBD2 identical over 7 bases. V shed 7 bases and J 8 bases; nucleotides not matched to a gene: 9. The CDR3 sequence is 13 residues long. Germline V CDR1 and CDR2: SGHNT, YYREEE (reference sequence).

This clonotype came up once. The CDR3 DNA follows: TGTGCCAGCAGCCAGCTACTAGCGCGCACAGATACGCAGTATTTT. Translation: CASSQLLARTDTQYF. The chain combines TRBV5-4 with TRBJ2-3; TRBD2 matches at 7 bases. Germline CDR1 is SGHNT and CDR2 is YYREEE (reference sequence). Trimming removed 4 bases from V and 1 base from J; junction bases left unmatched: 6. The CDR3 is made up of 15 amino acids.

The gene calls are TRBV28 and TRBJ1-4; a possible D gene is TRBD1 (6 bases). CDR1 is MDHEN and CDR2 is SYDVKM in the germline V gene. Trimming shortened V by 5 bases and J by 7 bases, and 14 bases separated the two germline ends. The CDR3 runs to 14 residues. CDR3 nucleotide sequence: TGTGCCAGCAGTCTCAGGGGTACGTTTGAAAAACTGTTTTTT. Its translation: CASSLRGTFEKLFF.

This clonotype was observed a few times. The chain combines TRBV28 with TRBJ1-5; D may be TRBD1 (6 bases). V was clipped by 5 bases and J by 0 bases, with 17 bases between them. Germline CDR1 reads MDHEN; CDR2 reads SYDVKM. The CDR3 is 17 residues long. CDR3 sequence reads: CASSSRRDTYSNQPQHF. The CDR3 DNA reads TGTGCCAGCAGTAGCAGAAGGGACACCTATAGCAATCAGCCCCAGCATTTT.

The rearrangement links TRBV27 to TRBJ1-6, with D possibly matching TRBD1 (6 bases). CDR1 and CDR2 from the germline V gene are MNHEY and SMNVEV (reference sequence). This CDR3 is 12 amino acids long. V lost 8 bases to trimming and J lost 10 bases, with 12 bases between them. CDR3 DNA sequence: TGTGCCAGCGCAGGGGTTTTGTCACCCCTCCACTTT. As protein: CASAGVLSPLHF.

The chain carries TRBV28 and TRBJ1-2, with D unresolved. CDR3 length: 16 residues. V dropped 3 bases and J dropped 4 bases, with 18 bases sitting between them. Germline CDR1 and CDR2: MDHEN and SYDVKM. DNA of the CDR3: TGTGCCAGCAGTTTCCACGGGGTCGGCGAAGGCTATGGCTACACCTTC. It yields the protein CASSFHGVGEGYGYTF.

In regard to this clonotype: A junction boundary mismatches the germline segment, possibly from a read error. The chain employs TRBV5-4 and TRBJ1-6; 9 bases agree with TRBD1. The length of the CDR3 is 15 residues. Per the germline V gene, CDR1 is SGHNT and CDR2 is YYREEE (reference sequence). DNA of the CDR3: TGTGCCAGCACCGGGGGAGGGACAGGGCGGTCACGCCTCCACTTT. Its protein is CASTGGGTGRSRLHF. Full variable domain (rest looked up from reference TRBV5-4 and TRBJ1-6): ETGVTQSPTHLIKTRGQQVTLRCSSQSGHNTVSWYQQALGQGPQFIFQYYREEENGRGNFPPRFSGLQFPNYSSELNVNALELDDSALYLCASTGGGTGRSRLHFGNGTRLTVT.

The chain joins TRBV11-2 to TRBJ1-1; TRBD1 matches at 8 bases. Germline V gene lookup returns CDR1 SGHAT and CDR2 FQNNGV. This CDR3 has 15 amino acids. V lost 5 bases, J lost 6 bases, and 11 bases stayed unmatched. This CDR3 reads CASSLPSDRDAEAFF. As DNA, the CDR3 is TGTGCCAGCAGCCTACCCTCGGACAGGGACGCTGAAGCTTTCTTT.

The chain uses TRBV7-9 and TRBJ2-1, with a possible D match to TRBD2 (6 bases). Trimming removed 5 bases from V and 7 bases from J, with 21 bases in between. The CDR3 runs to 16 residues. Germline V CDR1 and CDR2: SEHNR, FQNEAQ (reference sequence). The DNA for the CDR3 is TGTGCCAGCAGCGGGCAATGGGGCGGGACGGAAAATGAGCAGTTCTTC. Amino acids: CASSGQWGGTENEQFF. Filled out from reference TRBV7-9 and TRBJ2-1, the complete variable domain reads DTGVSQNPRHKITKRGQNVTFRCDPISEHNRLYWYRQTLGQGPEFLTYFQNEAQLEKSRLLSDRFSAERPKGSFSTLEIQRTEQGDSAMYLCASSGQWGGTENEQFFGPGTRLTVL.

The chain employs TRBV7-3 and TRBJ2-7, with 7 bases identical to TRBD1. Looked up from germline, CDR1 is SGHTA and CDR2 is FQGTGA. The CDR3 is 14 amino acids. The V and J ends lost 5 bases and 3 bases, in that order; junction bases with no gene match: 7. The CDR3 DNA reads TGTGCCAGCAGCCCCCGGGACAGACGCTACGAGCAGTACTTC. Translation: CASSPRDRRYEQYF.

This chain uses TRBV7-3 with TRBJ1-5, with D unclear. Trimming cost V 5 bases and J 7 bases, with 21 bases left between them. CDR1 is SGHTA and CDR2 is FQGTGA in the germline V gene. The CDR3 has 16 amino acids. Written as DNA, the CDR3 is TGTGCCAGCAGCCCGGAAGGGATCTTGCACGGCCAGCCCCAGCATTTT. It translates to CASSPEGILHGQPQHF.

A few counts support this clonotype. This chain uses TRBV6-5 with TRBJ1-1, with TRBD1 identical over 8 bases. CDR3 length: 17 residues. V lost 4 bases to trimming and J lost 8 bases; unmatched junction nucleotides: 18. The germline V gene encodes CDR1 MNHEY and CDR2 SVGAGI. The CDR3 is CASSSNLLSRDRIEAFF. As DNA, the CDR3 is TGTGCCAGCAGTTCAAACCTCCTAAGTCGGGACAGGATAGAAGCTTTCTTT.

The chain recombines TRBV7-3 with TRBJ2-1; 8 nucleotides match TRBD2. The CDR3 sequence is 17 residues long. J lost 1 base, V lost 5 bases, and 10 bases had no gene match. Germline-derived CDR1 and CDR2 are SGHTA and FQGTGA. CDR3 in DNA: TGTGCCAGCAGCGTCTCCGGGAGGGGTGGTTCCTACAATGAGCAGTTCTTC. Translating it yields CASSVSGRGGSYNEQFF.

This clonotype appeared a few times. The rearrangement joins TRBV29-1 to TRBJ1-1; D unresolved. Germline CDR1 reads SQVTM; CDR2 reads ANQGSEA. The CDR3 runs to 14 residues. V was clipped by 7 bases and J by 5 bases, with 20 bases between them. CDR3 DNA sequence: TGCAGCGCCCGTAAGGGTCCCGGAGGGACTGAAGCTTTCTTT. Encoded protein: CSARKGPGGTEAFF.

This clonotype turned up a few times. V and J are TRBV7-9 and TRBJ2-7; 11 positions match TRBD2. This CDR3 comprises 15 residues. From germline, CDR1 is SEHNR and CDR2 FQNEAQ (reference sequence). Unmatched junction bases numbered 8, after V lost 4 bases and J lost 6 bases. The CDR3 DNA sequence: TGTGCCAGCAGCTCCCCCGAGACTAGCGGGATCGAGCAGTACTTC. This sequence encodes CASSSPETSGIEQYF.

This chain links TRBV5-8 with TRBJ1-2; D not certain. Germline-derived CDR1 and CDR2 are SGHTS and YDEGEE. V dropped 2 bases and J dropped 8 bases, with 19 bases sitting between them. There are 15 residues in the CDR3. CDR3 amino acids: CASSFLTFRVEGYTF. The CDR3 DNA sequence: TGTGCCAGCAGCTTTTTAACTTTTCGGGTGGAGGGCTACACCTTC.

The chain links TRBV25-1 to TRBJ1-6; D remains ambiguous. V was trimmed by 6 bases and J by 9 bases, leaving 12 bases between them. This CDR3 comprises 13 residues. Germline V lookup: CDR1 MGHDK, CDR2 SYGVNS. The CDR3 DNA reads as TGTGCCAGCAGCGGACTGGGGTTTTCACCCCTCCACTTT. This codes for CASSGLGFSPLHF.

The rearrangement joins TRBV2 to TRBJ2-3; D is uncertain. This CDR3 region has 14 residues. Looked up from germline, CDR1 is SNHLY and CDR2 is FYNNEI. V was clipped by 10 bases and J by 5 bases, with 19 bases between them. CDR3 nucleotide sequence: TGTGCCACGAAAGAGGTTGGAACGGGAGATACGCAGTATTTT. It specifies CATKEVGTGDTQYF.

This clonotype was observed a handful of times. The chain's CDR3 is CASSSNLAETQYF. CDR3 coding DNA: TGTGCCAGCAGTTCTAACCTCGCGGAGACCCAGTACTTC. V usage is TRBV25-1 and J usage is TRBJ2-5; no clear D gene. The CDR3 is 13 amino acids. The V gene lost 5 bases and the J gene lost 5 bases, with 12 bases spanning the gap. In germline, CDR1 is MGHDK, CDR2 SYGVNS.

The chain employs TRBV5-1 and TRBJ2-3; D possibly matches TRBD1 or TRBD2 (5 bases each). The ends were cut back, 6 bases at V and 2 bases at J, with 13 bases in the middle. The CDR3 length is 14 residues. Germline values: CDR1 SGHRS, CDR2 YFSETQ. Here the CDR3 DNA reads TGCGCCAGCAACCGGGGACCGCTCACAGATACGCAGTATTTT. Residues: CASNRGPLTDTQYF.

This clonotype came up a few times. This chain connects TRBV20-1 to TRBJ1-5; 8 bases match TRBD1. Germline CDR1 DFQATT, CDR2 SNEGSKA (reference sequence). The CDR3 contains 13 residues. Trimming at V came to 4 bases and at J to 7 bases, leaving 6 bases not matched to a gene. CDR3 in amino acids: CSANTGGGQPQHF. The CDR3 coding sequence is TGCAGTGCTAATACAGGGGGAGGCCAGCCCCAGCATTTT.

This rearrangement joins TRBV27 to TRBJ2-1; no firm D call. Per germline, CDR1 MNHEY and CDR2 SMNVEV (reference sequence). The length of the CDR3 is 11 residues. Between the trimmed V and J ends, which lost 7 bases and 0 bases, there was a span of 1 base. In DNA, the CDR3 is TGTGCCAGCAACTCCTACAATGAGCAGTTCTTC. It translates to CASNSYNEQFF.

The chain uses TRBV6-2 or TRBV6-3 and TRBJ2-7, with D possibly TRBD2 on 7 matching bases. The CDR3 extends over 15 amino acids. V was shortened by 6 bases and J by 4 bases, with 19 bases between the two germline ends. Germline V gives CDR1 MNHEY, CDR2 SVGEGT. DNA of the CDR3: TGTGCCAGCAGGCGGGGGCCAAATCCTGGGTACGAGCAGTACTTC. Translating it yields CASRRGPNPGYEQYF.

This clonotype occurred a few times. The rearrangement joins TRBV27 to TRBJ2-5; D ambiguous. The CDR3 runs 14 residues. Per germline, CDR1 MNHEY and CDR2 SMNVEV (reference sequence). Trimming shortened V by 2 bases and J by 0 bases, and 7 bases separated the two germline ends. This CDR3 is CASSLTSYQETQYF. In DNA, the CDR3 is TGTGCCAGCAGTTTAACCAGTTACCAAGAGACCCAGTACTTC.

This clonotype was found a few times. This chain uses TRBV7-2 with TRBJ2-6, with D unresolved. CDR3 length: 15 amino acids. CDR1 SGHTA and CDR2 FQGNSA come from the germline V gene. The germline V and J ends were trimmed by 4 bases and 0 bases, with 7 bases remaining between them. DNA for the CDR3: TGTGCCAGCAGCTCCAGAAGCTCTGGGGCCAACGTCCTGACTTTC. It specifies CASSSRSSGANVLTF.

This clonotype was counted a few times. CDR3: CALVVGSGGPGAQYF. The CDR3 bases are TGTGCCTTGGTGGTGGGTAGCGGGGGGCCAGGGGCCCAGTACTTC. The V gene is TRBV30, the J gene TRBJ2-5, with 10 bases fitting TRBD2. This CDR3 has 15 residues. Germline CDR1 reads GTSNPN; CDR2 reads SVGIG (reference sequence). With V trimmed by 7 bases and J by 9 bases, 17 bases remained unmatched. Supplemented by reference TRBV30 and TRBJ2-5, the full variable domain reads SQTIHQWPATLVQPVGSPLSLECTVEGTSNPNLYWYRQAAGRGLQLLFYSVGIGQISSEVPQNLSASRPQDRQFILSSKKLLLSDSGFYLCALVVGSGGPGAQYFGPGTRLLVL.

The genes are TRBV7-6 and TRBJ2-5, with 7 bases fitting TRBD1. Per germline, CDR1 SGHVS and CDR2 FNYEAQ. This CDR3 spans 16 amino acids. J gave up 7 bases and V 5 bases, and 16 bases lay outside the gene matches. CDR3 residues: CASSARDSGPMGTQYF. The CDR3 nucleotides read TGTGCCAGCAGCGCCCGGGACAGCGGACCCATGGGGACCCAGTACTTC.

This clonotype has just a few counts. This rearrangement joins TRBV29-1 to TRBJ1-2; 9 bases are a match to TRBD1. CDR1 is SQVTM and CDR2 is ANQGSEA in the germline V gene. Trimming at V came to 6 bases and at J to 4 bases, leaving 6 bases not matched to a gene. There are 13 residues in the CDR3. CDR3 protein: CSVIQGASYGYTF. The CDR3 DNA follows: TGCAGCGTCATACAGGGGGCCAGCTATGGCTACACCTTC.

V and J are TRBV18 and TRBJ1-2; tentatively, D is TRBD1 (5 bases). V was cut by 3 bases and J by 1 base, with 9 bases left in between. Germline CDR1 KGHSH, CDR2 LQKENI. This CDR3 is built from 14 residues. As DNA, the CDR3 is TGTGCCAGCTCACCGGGACGGAGTAACTATGGCTACACCTTC. It translates to CASSPGRSNYGYTF.

J is TRBJ2-2 and V is TRBV7-9, with 15 bases that match TRBD2. CDR1 and CDR2 from the germline V gene are SEHNR and FQNEAQ (reference sequence). This CDR3 region has 19 residues. The trim removed 5 bases at V and 3 bases at J, leaving 10 bases unmatched. The CDR3 region is CASSTRTSGRETDTGELFF. The CDR3 DNA reads as TGTGCCAGCAGCACTCGGACTAGCGGGAGGGAAACGGACACCGGGGAGCTGTTTTTT.